Sequencing of this TCR beta chain was carried out in a study of cytomegalovirus exposure and HLA in healthy donors. The table lists this clone with a few counts. Repertoires were generated with immunoSEQ multiplex PCR, while TCRdb's copy carries only in-frame clones and drops some. The sample has under 250,000 clones; 87% are singletons. V lost 1 base to trimming and J lost 5 bases, with 5 bases between them. The CDR3 is 12 residues long. Germline CDR1 is LNHDA and CDR2 is SQIVND (reference sequence). The origin of this receptor is a woman under 30 in good health and CMV-seropositive. This chain links TRBV19 with TRBJ1-1, with a possible D match to TRBD1 (5 bases). The material sequenced was PBMCs. The CDR3 coding sequence is TGTGCCAGTAGTATAGGGACAACTGAAGCTTTCTTT. Translation: CASSIGTTEAFF.